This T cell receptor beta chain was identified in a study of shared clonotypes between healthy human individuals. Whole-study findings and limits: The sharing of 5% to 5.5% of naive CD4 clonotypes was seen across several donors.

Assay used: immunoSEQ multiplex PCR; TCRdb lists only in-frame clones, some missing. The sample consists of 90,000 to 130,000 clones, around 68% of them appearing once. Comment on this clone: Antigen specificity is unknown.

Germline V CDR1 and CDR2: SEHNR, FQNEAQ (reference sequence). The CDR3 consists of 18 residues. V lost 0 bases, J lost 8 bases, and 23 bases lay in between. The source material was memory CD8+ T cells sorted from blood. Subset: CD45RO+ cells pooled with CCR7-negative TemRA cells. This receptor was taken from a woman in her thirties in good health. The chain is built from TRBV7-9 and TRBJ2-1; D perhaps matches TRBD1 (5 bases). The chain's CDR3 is CASSLAVGARLPSDEQFF. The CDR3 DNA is TGTGCCAGCAGCTTAGCCGTAGGGGCTAGACTTCCGTCCGATGAGCAGTTCTTC. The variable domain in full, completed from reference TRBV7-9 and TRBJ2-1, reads DTGVSQNPRHKITKRGQNVTFRCDPISEHNRLYWYRQTLGQGPEFLTYFQNEAQLEKSRLLSDRFSAERPKGSFSTLEIQRTEQGDSAMYLCASSLAVGARLPSDEQFFGPGTRLTVL.